The 24 T cell receptor beta chains below were found in one sample sequenced in a study of T cell responses to AZD1222 COVID-19 vaccine. Repertoires were generated with immunoSEQ multiplex PCR, while TCRdb's copy carries only in-frame clones and drops some. The sample contains more than 25,000 clones, 89% of which appear only once. The sample was peripheral blood, taken on day 0 of AZD1222 vaccination. Every receptor here comes from an adult in good health.

This sequence joins TRBV5-5 and TRBJ1-6, with TRBD1 identical over 8 bases. Unmatched junction bases numbered 8, after V lost 4 bases and J lost 2 bases. Germline lookup yields CDR1 SGHKS and CDR2 YYEKEE (reference sequence). The length of the CDR3 is 17 residues. In nucleotides, the CDR3 is TGTGCCAGCAGCCAAACTGACAGGGGCCCCTATAATTCACCCCTCCACTTT. This sequence encodes CASSQTDRGPYNSPLHF.

The chain combines TRBV5-1 with TRBJ1-4, with TRBD1 as a possible D gene (6 bases). Trimming left V 2 bases short and J 8 bases short, with 16 bases between. This CDR3 comprises 15 residues. In germline, CDR1 is SGHRS, CDR2 YFSETQ. CDR3 sequence reads: CASSFTGTTEEKLFF. Written as DNA, the CDR3 is TGCGCCAGCAGCTTTACCGGGACAACTGAGGAAAAACTGTTTTTT.

The rearrangement uses TRBV7-2 and TRBJ1-1; 8 nucleotides align to TRBD1. CDR3 size: 16 residues. Unmatched junction bases numbered 9, after V lost 5 bases and J lost 1 base. Germline CDR1 and CDR2: SGHTA and FQGNSA. CDR3 DNA: TGTGCCAGCAGCCCCGGGACAGGAGCCGGGAACACTGAAGCTTTCTTT. Translated: CASSPGTGAGNTEAFF.

The chain recombines TRBV7-9 with TRBJ2-5; perhaps D is TRBD1 or TRBD2 (7 bases each). Germline CDR1 is SEHNR and CDR2 is FQNEAQ (reference sequence). This CDR3 region has 16 residues. Trimming took 4 bases from V and 5 from J, leaving 20 bases between them. The CDR3, as DNA: TGTGCCAGCAGCTCGTACAGGGGAGGGGGCTGGGAGACCCAGTACTTC. Translation: CASSSYRGGGWETQYF.

This clone showed up just once. For the CDR3, the DNA is TGCGCCAGCAGTGAATCGGGGGATACGCAGTATTTT. This encodes CASSESGDTQYF. The chain couples TRBV10-1 to TRBJ2-3; D might be TRBD2 (5 bases). CDR1 WNHNN and CDR2 SYGVQD come from the germline V gene (reference sequence). Deletions cut 3 bases from V and 6 bases from J, with 7 bases between. The CDR3 runs to 12 residues.

This rearrangement joins TRBV10-2 to TRBJ2-7; TRBD2 matches 14 bases. The CDR3 spans 15 residues. Losses at the gene ends were 6 bases for V and 8 bases for J; bases not matched to a gene: 9. CDR1 is WSHSY, CDR2 SAAADI, per germline. The CDR3 loop is CASRGLAGAPLKQYF. The CDR3 DNA sequence: TGCGCCAGCAGGGGACTAGCGGGAGCCCCCTTAAAGCAGTACTTC.

This chain uses TRBV6-5 with TRBJ2-1; TRBD2 aligns across 7 bases. CDR1 and CDR2 from the germline V gene are MNHEY and SVGAGI. The CDR3 extends over 15 amino acids. With 4 bases clipped from V and 13 bases from J, the junction kept 16 bases outside the gene matches. The CDR3 nucleotides read TGTGCCAGCAGTTCAAGCGCTAGCGGCCAAGCTGACCAGTTCTTC. As protein: CASSSSASGQADQFF.

This chain links TRBV10-3 with TRBJ2-5; tentative D call: TRBD1 (6 bases). The CDR3 spans 13 residues. CDR1 is ENHRY, CDR2 SYGVKD, per germline. Trimming removed 8 bases from V and 3 bases from J, with 13 bases in between. The CDR3 loop is CAIWTTGEETQYF. The CDR3 DNA is TGTGCCATCTGGACGACAGGAGAAGAGACCCAGTACTTC.

The CDR3 DNA reads TGTGCTAGTGGTTTGACCCGGGGGGGGAACACTGAAGCTTTCTTT. Its translation: CASGLTRGGNTEAFF. This rearrangement joins TRBV12-5 to TRBJ1-1, with D possibly matching TRBD1 (5 bases). Trimming took 2 bases from V and 1 from J, leaving 11 bases between them. CDR3 length: 15 residues. Germline V gene sequence: CDR1 LGHNT, CDR2 FRNRAP.

This clone was seen a single time. The CDR3 protein is CASRRTSGTYYNEQFF. In nucleotides, the CDR3 is TGTGCCAGCAGGCGGACTAGCGGGACATACTACAATGAGCAGTTCTTC. The chain is built from TRBV2 and TRBJ2-1; 12 bases match TRBD2. With V trimmed by 6 bases and J by 3 bases, 6 bases remained unmatched. The CDR3 extends over 16 amino acids. Germline V gene lookup returns CDR1 SNHLY and CDR2 FYNNEI.

V gene TRBV2 combines with J gene TRBJ2-7; 8 bases match TRBD1. Germline V gene data show CDR1 as SNHLY and CDR2 as FYNNEI. CDR3 length equals 12 residues. Losses at the gene ends were 6 bases for V and 6 bases for J; bases not matched to a gene: 4. CDR3 in DNA: TGTGCCAGCAGGGAGACAGGGGTCGAGCAGTACTTC. As protein: CASRETGVEQYF.

The sample holds a few counts of this clone. V and J are TRBV7-9 and TRBJ1-2, with D uncertain. Looked up from germline, CDR1 is SEHNR and CDR2 is FQNEAQ (reference sequence). Trimming removed 1 base at V and 4 bases at J, with 10 bases between. The CDR3 runs to 14 residues. The CDR3 protein is CASSLDRQFYGYTF. As DNA, the CDR3 is TGTGCCAGCAGCTTAGACCGGCAGTTCTATGGCTACACCTTC.

The rearrangement links TRBV2 to TRBJ1-1; D is undetermined. V gave up 4 bases and J gave up 7 bases, with 4 bases separating them. Germline V CDR1 and CDR2: SNHLY, FYNNEI. The CDR3 extends over 10 amino acids. CDR3 sequence (DNA): TGTGCCAGCAGTGGGATTGAAGCTTTCTTT. This codes for CASSGIEAFF.

This sequence joins TRBV6-2 or TRBV6-3 and TRBJ2-7, with 8 bases fitting TRBD2. V trimming: 5 bases; J trimming: 3 bases; junction bases outside the gene matches: 12. CDR3 size: 16 residues. Germline values: CDR1 MNHEY, CDR2 SVGEGT. The CDR3 coding sequence is TGTGCCAGCAGTCGGGCCCCTGGAGCGGGAGTCTACGAGCAGTACTTC. Its protein product is CASSRAPGAGVYEQYF.

This chain joins TRBV28 and TRBJ1-2, with 9 bases fitting TRBD1. V dropped 7 bases and J dropped 4; count of bases not matched to a gene: 10. The CDR3 has 15 residues. Per the germline V gene, CDR1 is MDHEN and CDR2 is SYDVKM. The DNA for the CDR3 is TGTGCCAGCAACCGGGGACAGGGTCGGAGCTATGGCTACACCTTC. Translation: CASNRGQGRSYGYTF.

Written as DNA, the CDR3 is TGCAGTGCTAGTGGGCAGGGGGCTTATTCACCCCTCCACTTT. Residues: CSASGQGAYSPLHF. V gene TRBV20-1 combines with J gene TRBJ1-6, with TRBD1 matching over 8 bases. The germline CDR1 and CDR2 sequences are DFQATT and SNEGSKA (reference sequence). Germline trimming cut 3 bases from V and 8 bases from J; bases unmatched to any gene: 6. The CDR3 spans 14 residues.

The chain employs TRBV11-2 and TRBJ2-2; D is perhaps TRBD1 (6 bases). Trimming stripped 6 bases from V and 3 bases from J, with 11 bases between. Germline CDR1 reads SGHAT; CDR2 reads FQNNGV. The CDR3 spans 14 residues. CDR3 amino acids: CASSSGAYTGELFF. The DNA for the CDR3 is TGTGCCAGCAGTTCAGGGGCCTACACCGGGGAGCTGTTTTTT.

The chain recombines TRBV7-2 with TRBJ2-7; D may match TRBD1 or TRBD2 (6 bases each). Germline assignment: CDR1 SGHTA and CDR2 FQGNSA. Trimming took 1 base from V and 6 from J, leaving 19 bases between them. This CDR3 is built from 16 residues. CDR3 bases: TGTGCCAGCAGCTTAGGTCGGGGGCAGGGAATCTTCGAGCAGTACTTC. Translation gives CASSLGRGQGIFEQYF.

The chain combines TRBV6-6 with TRBJ2-7; 8 bases align to TRBD1. Germline values: CDR1 MNHNY, CDR2 SVGAGI (reference sequence). The CDR3 is made up of 15 amino acids. Trimming took 0 bases from V and 3 from J; bases not matched to a gene: 4. CDR3 coding DNA: TGTGCCAGCAGTTACTCGACAGGGGATTTCTACGAGCAGTACTTC. Its protein is CASSYSTGDFYEQYF.

This sequence joins TRBV7-2 and TRBJ1-2, with D perhaps matching TRBD1 (5 bases). Between the trimmed V and J ends, which lost 3 bases and 4 bases, there was a span of 15 bases. The CDR3 totals 15 residues. Germline V gene sequence: CDR1 SGHTA, CDR2 FQGNSA. CDR3 region: CASSFRDPLGYGYTF. The CDR3 DNA reads TGTGCCAGCAGCTTTAGGGACCCTTTGGGCTATGGCTACACCTTC.

The chain couples TRBV24-1 to TRBJ2-5; 10 bases map to TRBD1. The CDR3 runs 15 residues. Per germline, CDR1 KGHDR and CDR2 SFDVKD. V lost 4 bases to trimming and J lost 4 bases; unmatched junction nucleotides: 5. The CDR3 coding sequence is TGTGCCACCAGTGAGAGGACAGGGGGGAGAGAGACCCAGTACTTC. This encodes CATSERTGGRETQYF.

This CDR3 is CSAGILAFSYNEQFF. For the CDR3, the DNA is TGCAGCGCGGGGATCCTAGCCTTCTCCTACAATGAGCAGTTCTTC. This chain connects TRBV29-1 to TRBJ2-1, with D perhaps TRBD2 (5 bases). Germline loops: CDR1 SQVTM, CDR2 ANQGSEA. This CDR3 is built from 15 residues. V was trimmed by 7 bases and J by 0 bases, leaving 16 bases between them.

CDR3 nucleotide sequence: TGTGCCAGTAGAGGCATTACTTTAAACACTGAAGCTTTCTTT. It encodes CASRGITLNTEAFF. This chain links TRBV19 with TRBJ1-1; D is ambiguous. Looked up from germline, CDR1 is LNHDA and CDR2 is SQIVND (reference sequence). The CDR3 contains 14 residues. V was clipped by 6 bases and J by 2 bases, with 13 bases between them.

The J gene is TRBJ2-7, the V gene TRBV6-5, with 9 bases matching TRBD2. Per germline, CDR1 MNHEY and CDR2 SVGAGI. V dropped 0 bases and J dropped 0; count of bases not matched to a gene: 0. The CDR3 is 15 residues long. The CDR3 sequence is CASSYSSGSSYEQYF. The CDR3 nucleotides read TGTGCCAGCAGTTACTCTAGCGGGAGCTCCTACGAGCAGTACTTC.